A single sample gave rise to the 28 T cell receptor beta chains below, sequenced in a study of cytomegalovirus exposure and HLA in healthy donors. The PCR used 60 Vbeta and 13 Jbeta primers. Profiled with immunoSEQ multiplex PCR; TCRdb holds only in-frame clones, not every one. This sample carries just over 150,000 clones, over 60% of them seen once, and the ten largest clones take about 0.93%. Sequencing input: PBMCs. The receptors were sampled from a woman aged 45-60 years in good health and CMV-seropositive.

This clone has a single count. The CDR3 sequence is CASSLPGTTYSYEQYF. The DNA for the CDR3 is TGTGCCAGCAGTTTACCGGGGACAACGTACTCCTACGAGCAGTACTTC. The chain links TRBV28 to TRBJ2-7; D perhaps matches TRBD1 (6 bases). The germline V gene has CDR1 MDHEN and CDR2 SYDVKM. V lost 2 bases and J 0 bases, leaving 14 bases between the germline ends. The CDR3 is 16 residues long.

This chain joins TRBV4-1 and TRBJ1-1, with D maybe TRBD1 (6 bases). Germline lookup yields CDR1 MGHRA and CDR2 YSYEKL. This CDR3 contains 14 residues. Trimming removed 0 bases at V and 6 bases at J, with 11 bases between. This chain's CDR3 is CASSQDPGQSEAFF. CDR3 nucleotides: TGCGCCAGCAGCCAAGATCCGGGACAATCTGAAGCTTTCTTT.

The J gene is TRBJ1-1, the V gene TRBV29-1; D remains ambiguous. Germline-derived CDR1 and CDR2 are SQVTM and ANQGSEA. Trimming removed 7 bases from V and 1 base from J, with 13 bases in between. The CDR3 is 13 residues long. The CDR3 nucleotides are TGCAGCGCCGCAGTGTCACAGAACACTGAAGCTTTCTTT. It translates to CSAAVSQNTEAFF.

The J gene is TRBJ2-1, the V gene TRBV5-1, with D hard to call. The germline V gene has CDR1 SGHRS and CDR2 YFSETQ. Trimming cost V 0 bases and J 4 bases, with 5 bases left between them. The CDR3 loop spans 13 amino acids. The CDR3 region is CASSLGQYNEQFF. The CDR3 DNA reads TGCGCCAGCAGCTTGGGCCAGTACAATGAGCAGTTCTTC.

This clone was seen a few times. The chain couples TRBV5-1 to TRBJ2-5; 7 bases are shared with TRBD1. This CDR3 contains 13 residues. V gave up 7 bases and J gave up 1 base; unmatched junction bases: 4. CDR1 and CDR2 from the germline V gene are SGHRS and YFSETQ. CDR3 residues: CASHRDSQETQYF. As DNA, the CDR3 is TGCGCCAGCCACAGGGACAGCCAAGAGACCCAGTACTTC.

This clone was observed a handful of times. The chain recombines TRBV19 with TRBJ1-4; TRBD1 might be the D (5 bases). Germline V gene data show CDR1 as LNHDA and CDR2 as SQIVND (reference sequence). The ends were cut back, 2 bases at V and 0 bases at J, with 10 bases in the middle. This CDR3 is built from 16 residues. CDR3 sequence reads: CASSIITGATNEKLFF. The CDR3 DNA is TGTGCCAGTAGTATAATTACAGGAGCAACTAATGAAAAACTGTTTTTT. Full variable domain (missing parts from reference TRBV19 and TRBJ1-4): DGGITQSPKYLFRKEGQNVTLSCEQNLNHDAMYWYRQDPGQGLRLIYYSQIVNDFQKGDIAEGYSVSREKKESFPLTVTSAQKNPTAFYLCASSIITGATNEKLFFGSGTQLSVL.

This sequence joins TRBV10-2 and TRBJ2-7; D is possibly TRBD1 (6 bases). Germline loops: CDR1 WSHSY, CDR2 SAAADI. The ends were cut back, 6 bases at V and 7 bases at J, with 13 bases in the middle. The CDR3 is 12 amino acids. CDR3 DNA sequence: TGCGCCAGCAGGGGCAGGGGTTCTGAGCAGTACTTC. Its translation: CASRGRGSEQYF.

This sequence joins TRBV29-1 and TRBJ1-2; TRBD1 matches 12 bases. Germline V gives CDR1 SQVTM, CDR2 ANQGSEA. CDR3 length equals 13 residues. Trimming took 3 bases from V and 8 from J; bases not matched to a gene: 4. The CDR3 spells CSVEGQGAWGYTF. In nucleotides, the CDR3 is TGCAGCGTTGAGGGACAGGGGGCTTGGGGCTACACCTTC. Full variable domain (missing parts from reference TRBV29-1 and TRBJ1-2): SAVISQKPSRDICQRGTSLTIQCQVDSQVTMMFWYRQQPGQSLTLIATANQGSEATYESGFVIDKFPISRPNLTFSTLTVSNMSPEDSSIYLCSVEGQGAWGYTFGSGTRLTVV.

The rearrangement joins TRBV19 to TRBJ1-1, with 7 bases aligning to TRBD1. With V trimmed by 7 bases and J by 8 bases, 16 bases remained unmatched. Germline CDR1 and CDR2: LNHDA and SQIVND (reference sequence). The CDR3 runs 15 residues. CDR3 residues: CASNQPRGDRVEAFF. As DNA, the CDR3 is TGTGCCAGTAACCAACCCAGGGGAGACAGGGTCGAAGCTTTCTTT. Supplemented by reference TRBV19 and TRBJ1-1, the full variable domain reads DGGITQSPKYLFRKEGQNVTLSCEQNLNHDAMYWYRQDPGQGLRLIYYSQIVNDFQKGDIAEGYSVSREKKESFPLTVTSAQKNPTAFYLCASNQPRGDRVEAFFGQGTRLTVV.

This clone was counted a single time. This chain uses TRBV7-2 with TRBJ2-6; D not resolved. Trimming removed 3 bases from V and 11 bases from J, with 5 bases in between. CDR3 size: 11 residues. Germline loops: CDR1 SGHTA, CDR2 FQGNSA. The CDR3 protein is CASSFVDVLTF. The CDR3 DNA sequence: TGTGCCAGCAGCTTCGTCGACGTCCTGACTTTC.

The gene calls are TRBV4-1 and TRBJ2-7, with TRBD1 identical over 7 bases. The V segment lost 6 bases and the J segment 3 bases; nucleotides outside the gene matches: 5. Germline assignment: CDR1 MGHRA and CDR2 YSYEKL. CDR3 length equals 13 residues. The CDR3 protein is CASSRDRDYEQYF. CDR3 nucleotide sequence: TGCGCCAGCAGTCGAGACAGGGACTACGAGCAGTACTTC.

The chain couples TRBV7-8 to TRBJ1-2; 8 bases align to TRBD1. V trimming: 5 bases; J trimming: 8 bases; junction bases outside the gene matches: 10. Germline values: CDR1 SGHVS, CDR2 FQNEAQ. The CDR3 runs 14 residues. CDR3 residues: CASSIRDRGWGYTF. DNA of the CDR3: TGTGCCAGCAGCATAAGAGACAGGGGCTGGGGCTACACCTTC.

The chain joins TRBV2 to TRBJ1-1; 7 nucleotides agree with TRBD1. The V gene end was trimmed by 6 bases and the J gene end by 3 bases; junction bases not matched to a gene: 4. The CDR3 has 13 residues. Germline V gene data show CDR1 as SNHLY and CDR2 as FYNNEI. The CDR3 DNA is TGTGCCAGCAGCGCTGACAGGGACACTGAAGCTTTCTTT. Translating gives CASSADRDTEAFF.

The chain is built from TRBV4-3 and TRBJ1-2; D is uncertain. V lost 4 bases, J lost 6 bases, and 15 bases lay in between. Germline V gene lookup returns CDR1 LGHNA and CDR2 YSLEER. The CDR3 spans 14 residues. The CDR3 DNA reads TGCGCCAGCAGCCCTACACGGCCGGGTGATGGCTACACCTTC. It codes for CASSPTRPGDGYTF.

The CDR3 DNA reads TGTGCCAGCAGCGAGGGGACAGGGAGCTACGAGCAGTACTTC. Protein: CASSEGTGSYEQYF. The chain links TRBV9 to TRBJ2-7; 9 bases fit TRBD1. Trimming removed 3 bases from V and 3 bases from J; junction bases left unmatched: 4. From germline, CDR1 is SGDLS and CDR2 YYNGEE. This CDR3 has 14 amino acids. The full variable domain, its missing parts supplied by reference TRBV9 and TRBJ2-7, is DSGVTQTPKHLITATGQRVTLRCSPRSGDLSVYWYQQSLDQGLQFLIQYYNGEERAKGNILERFSAQQFPDLHSELNLSSLELGDSALYFCASSEGTGSYEQYFGPGTRLTVT.

This clone was picked up one time. The V and J genes are TRBV11-2 and TRBJ2-2; D not resolved. The CDR3 has 14 amino acids. With 5 bases removed from V and 1 base from J, the gap between germline ends came to 8 bases. CDR1 is SGHAT, CDR2 FQNNGV, per germline. The CDR3 sequence is CASSQQRNTGELFF. CDR3 in DNA: TGTGCCAGCAGCCAACAAAGGAACACCGGGGAGCTGTTTTTT.

This sequence joins TRBV25-1 and TRBJ1-3, with TRBD1 identical over 8 bases. The trim removed 6 bases at V and 4 bases at J, leaving 17 bases unmatched. The CDR3 has 18 amino acids. The germline gives CDR1 MGHDK, CDR2 SYGVNS. The CDR3 here is CASSDESWTGRNGNTIYF. The CDR3 bases are TGTGCCAGCAGCGATGAATCTTGGACAGGGAGAAACGGAAACACCATATATTTT.

This chain links TRBV5-1 with TRBJ2-3, with a possible D match to TRBD2 (7 bases). Trimming took off 2 bases at V and 5 bases at J, with 12 bases between the two ends. This CDR3 region has 14 residues. CDR1 is SGHRS, CDR2 YFSETQ, per germline. The DNA of the CDR3 is TGCGCCAGCAGCTTTGCGGGGGCAGGAGATACGCAGTATTTT. Translated, it gives CASSFAGAGDTQYF.

This clone was counted only a few times. The chain combines TRBV7-9 with TRBJ1-1; tentative D call: TRBD1 (5 bases). The germline gives CDR1 SEHNR, CDR2 FQNEAQ (reference sequence). The CDR3 totals 13 residues. V was clipped by 0 bases and J by 10 bases, with 12 bases between them. The CDR3 DNA follows: TGTGCCAGCAGCTTAGCTGATTCAAGGGGAGCTTTCTTT. Translated: CASSLADSRGAFF. Using reference TRBV7-9 and TRBJ1-1 for the parts outside the CDR3, the full variable domain is DTGVSQNPRHKITKRGQNVTFRCDPISEHNRLYWYRQTLGQGPEFLTYFQNEAQLEKSRLLSDRFSAERPKGSFSTLEIQRTEQGDSAMYLCASSLADSRGAFFGQGTRLTVV.

V usage is TRBV7-9 and J usage is TRBJ2-5, with 7 bases aligning to TRBD1. V dropped 8 bases and J dropped 6; count of bases not matched to a gene: 6. The CDR3 totals 12 residues. The germline V gene encodes CDR1 SEHNR and CDR2 FQNEAQ (reference sequence). The chain's CDR3 is CASQDRVKTQYF. CDR3 DNA sequence: TGTGCCAGCCAAGACAGGGTGAAGACCCAGTACTTC.

This chain connects TRBV5-1 to TRBJ1-1, with D unresolved. Trimming took off 0 bases at V and 5 bases at J, with 8 bases between the two ends. This CDR3 spans 13 amino acids. CDR1 is SGHRS and CDR2 is YFSETQ in the germline V gene. The chain's CDR3 is CASSLGFQTEAFF. Written as DNA, the CDR3 is TGCGCCAGCAGCTTGGGGTTTCAGACTGAAGCTTTCTTT.

This clone was seen a handful of times. The rearrangement joins TRBV7-2 to TRBJ1-1, with TRBD1 matching over 7 bases. From germline, CDR1 is SGHTA and CDR2 FQGNSA. The CDR3 has 15 amino acids. V shed 4 bases, J shed 2 bases, and the junction held 7 bases outside the gene matches. DNA of the CDR3: TGTGCCAGCAGCTCTACCGGGACAGCTAACACTGAAGCTTTCTTT. Encoded protein: CASSSTGTANTEAFF.

Turning to this clone: Other DNA sequences of this sample code for an identical CDR3. The gene calls are TRBV7-9 and TRBJ1-1, with 9 bases aligning to TRBD1. The germline CDR1 and CDR2 sequences are SEHNR and FQNEAQ (reference sequence). CDR3 size: 13 residues. With 5 bases clipped from V and 5 bases from J, the junction kept 3 bases outside the gene matches. The chain's CDR3 is CASSPTGGTEAFF. The CDR3 DNA sequence: TGTGCCAGCAGCCCGACAGGGGGGACTGAAGCTTTCTTT.

The chain couples TRBV6-6 to TRBJ2-7, with D perhaps TRBD1 (6 bases). The CDR3 runs 12 residues. V was shortened by 7 bases and J by 3 bases, with 10 bases between the two germline ends. Germline assignment: CDR1 MNHNY and CDR2 SVGAGI (reference sequence). CDR3 region: CASKQGLYEQYF. The DNA for the CDR3 is TGTGCCAGCAAACAGGGCCTCTACGAGCAGTACTTC.

This clone occurred a few times. The V and J genes are TRBV2 and TRBJ1-5, with D possibly matching TRBD1 (6 bases). The CDR3 is made up of 12 amino acids. V was trimmed by 4 bases and J by 15 bases, leaving 16 bases between them. Germline values: CDR1 SNHLY, CDR2 FYNNEI. In nucleotides, the CDR3 is TGTGCCAGCAGTGGTCAGGGGAGTGGAGGGCATTTT. Residues: CASSGQGSGGHF.

This clone was picked up a small number of times. The chain uses TRBV19 and TRBJ2-1, with 7 bases that match TRBD1. J gave up 6 bases and V 1 base, and 3 bases lay outside the gene matches. The CDR3 is made up of 14 amino acids. CDR1 and CDR2 (germline): LNHDA, SQIVND (reference sequence). The CDR3 region is CASSIGQGINEQFF. The CDR3 DNA reads as TGTGCCAGTAGTATAGGACAGGGTATCAATGAGCAGTTCTTC.

The chain carries TRBV29-1 and TRBJ1-2; perhaps TRBD1 as D (5 bases). In germline, CDR1 is SQVTM, CDR2 ANQGSEA. Trimming removed 4 bases at V and 1 base at J, with 10 bases between. The CDR3 loop spans 13 amino acids. CDR3 amino acids: CSVAGGINYGYTF. As DNA, the CDR3 is TGCAGCGTTGCGGGGGGAATTAACTATGGCTACACCTTC.

The chain uses TRBV6-6 and TRBJ2-2; possible D gene TRBD2, 5 bases. CDR3 length: 14 amino acids. Germline V gene sequence: CDR1 MNHNY, CDR2 SVGAGI (reference sequence). The germline V and J ends were trimmed by 6 bases and 3 bases, with 11 bases remaining between them. The CDR3, as DNA: TGTGCCAGCAGCCGCGGACTGTACACCGGGGAGCTGTTTTTT. This translates into CASSRGLYTGELFF.